Below are 7 T cell receptor beta chains sequenced from a single sample in a study of tumor and adjacent non-tumor tissue in lung cancer. The library came from three nested PCR rounds adapted from ARM-PCR protocols. MiXCR, run by TCRdb on the multiplex PCR reads, gives a single entry per CDR3 protein. This table holds about 75,000 distinct CDR3 sequences, around four fifths found once. RNA was extracted from bulk tissue without any cell sorting. The sequencing sample was made of lung tumor tissue. All receptors come from a woman in her 50s with non-small cell lung cancer.

This clonotype was detected only a few times. The CDR3 DNA is TGTGCCAGCAGCTTAACAGACTCAGGGGGCTACGAGCAGTACTTC. Translated: CASSLTDSGGYEQYF. The chain recombines TRBV11-2 with TRBJ2-7; TRBD1 agrees at 7 bases. This CDR3 contains 15 residues. With V trimmed by 2 bases and J by 3 bases, 7 bases remained unmatched. CDR1 is SGHAT, CDR2 FQNNGV, per germline.

This clonotype showed up just once. The junction differs from germline at one of its ends, possibly a read error. This chain connects TRBV10-2 to TRBJ2-3, with TRBD2 identical over 11 bases. The CDR3 extends over 14 amino acids. The germline V gene encodes CDR1 WSHSY and CDR2 SAAADI. This CDR3 is CVTKTSGNGDTRYF. In nucleotides, the CDR3 is TGCGTCACTAAGACTAGCGGGAATGGCGATACGCGGTATTTT.

As regards this clonotype: The junction differs from germline at one of its ends, possibly a read error. The chain uses TRBV11-3 and TRBJ2-2; 11 bases fit TRBD2. Per the germline V gene, CDR1 is SGHNT and CDR2 is YENEEA. The CDR3 contains 14 residues. The CDR3: CVSSLAGGTGELFF. In DNA form, the CDR3 reads TGTGTCAGCAGCCTAGCGGGGGGCACAGGGGAACTGTTTTTT.

Worth noting for this clonotype: Lacking the conserved final phenylalanine or tryptophan, this CDR3 likely reflects a read error. Because the CDR3's place on the DNA is in doubt, the DNA is left out and the CDR3 is given as listed by TCRdb. This rearrangement joins TRBV12-3 or TRBV12-4 to TRBJ2-4; the table's D call of TRBD1 was not tested on the DNA. From its first to its last residue, the CDR3 has 15 amino acids. This chain's CDR3 is CASSLGAVDGAPIYL.

As for this clonotype: A junction boundary mismatches the germline segment, possibly from a read error. The chain joins TRBV29-1 to TRBJ2-7; 8 nucleotides agree with TRBD2. CDR1 and CDR2 from the germline V gene are SQVTM and ANQGSEA. This CDR3 region has 13 residues. CDR3 sequence reads: CSVITGRGNEQYF. Here the CDR3 DNA reads TGCAGCGTCATTACCGGGAGGGGAAACGAGCAGTACTTT.

CDR3 amino acids: CASRGRGIDTQYF. Here the CDR3 DNA reads TGTGCCAGCAGGGGCAGGGGCATAGATACGCAGTATTTT. The chain is built from TRBV6-5 and TRBJ2-3, with a tentative D call TRBD1 (6 bases). From germline, CDR1 is MNHEY and CDR2 SVGAGI. The CDR3 runs 13 residues. V was cut by 6 bases and J by 5 bases, with 12 bases left in between.

On this clonotype itself: Sequence at one end of the junction differs from germline and may be a read error. The V gene is TRBV20-1, the J gene TRBJ2-3, with D possibly TRBD1 on 7 matching bases. The germline V gene has CDR1 DFQATT and CDR2 SNEGSKA (reference sequence). The CDR3 contains 15 residues. The CDR3 loop is CSAGGMGGVADTRFF. The DNA for the CDR3 is TGCAGTGCAGGGGGCATGGGCGGGGTTGCAGATACGCGGTTTTTT.